Presented here are 20 T cell receptor beta chains from one specimen sequenced in a study of T cells after yellow fever vaccination (dated by TCRdb to the late 2010s). The sample's treatment or condition label, decoded: live attenuated yellow fever vaccine strain. Library method: 5' RACE. For sequencing, an Illumina HiSeq 2500 was employed. TCRdb trimmed public reads at Q25 via fastp, called clones via MiXCR and kept in-frame beta chains. CDR3 protein sequences are deduplicated, and each keeps its most common genes and DNA. This sample lists roughly 94,000 distinct CDR3 sequences; 8% to 10% were detected once. Approximately 15% of the sample is in the top ten clones. The input for sequencing was CD8+ T cells not binding an NS4B(214-222) dextramer, sorted from PBMCs, taken more than 14 days after the first yellow fever vaccination. The cell subset or site label on this specimen signifies: NS4B epitope dextramer-negative CD8 T cells. The origin of the receptors is a man younger than 30 who received the YFV17D yellow fever vaccine.

This clonotype has at least ten counts. This sequence joins TRBV9 and TRBJ1-3; D gene uncertain. The CDR3 is made up of 12 amino acids. CDR1 SGDLS and CDR2 YYNGEE come from the germline V gene. Deletions cut 3 bases from V and 3 bases from J, with 4 bases between. CDR3 in amino acids: CASSGSGNTIYF. The CDR3 DNA follows: TGTGCCAGCAGCGGCAGTGGAAACACCATATATTTT.

This clonotype showed up just a few times. This chain links TRBV5-5 with TRBJ2-2; tentative D call: TRBD1 (5 bases). Germline-derived CDR1 and CDR2 are SGHKS and YYEKEE (reference sequence). V gave up 6 bases and J gave up 4 bases, with 16 bases separating them. This CDR3 contains 15 residues. DNA for the CDR3: TGTGCCAGCACCTACAGGACAACGATCACCGGGGAGCTGTTTTTT. It translates to CASTYRTTITGELFF.

The CDR3 loop is CASSQVKGFTDTQYF. In DNA form, the CDR3 reads TGTGCCAGCAGCCAAGTCAAGGGATTCACAGATACGCAGTATTTT. This chain joins TRBV4-2 and TRBJ2-3, with D unclear. Germline CDR1 LGHNA, CDR2 YNFKEQ. Between the trimmed V and J ends, which lost 1 base and 2 bases, there was a span of 10 bases. The CDR3 sequence is 15 residues long.

This clonotype was seen a handful of times. CDR3 sequence: CASSPFGKASEAFF. CDR3 coding DNA: TGTGCCAGCAGCCCTTTCGGCAAAGCATCTGAAGCTTTCTTT. The V and J genes are TRBV5-5 and TRBJ1-1; D uncertain. V was shortened by 4 bases and J by 6 bases, with 16 bases between the two germline ends. Looked up from germline, CDR1 is SGHKS and CDR2 is YYEKEE (reference sequence). The CDR3 contains 14 residues.

The chain uses TRBV5-6 and TRBJ2-7; 11 bases map to TRBD1. The CDR3 runs 15 residues. Germline CDR1 is SGHDT and CDR2 is YYEEEE. The V gene end was trimmed by 4 bases and the J gene end by 2 bases; junction bases not matched to a gene: 5. The CDR3: CASSQGTGGAYEQYF. The CDR3 nucleotides read TGTGCCAGCAGCCAGGGGACAGGGGGGGCCTACGAGCAGTACTTC.

This clonotype was seen at least ten times. The V gene is TRBV12-3 or TRBV12-4, the J gene TRBJ1-1, with D possibly matching TRBD1 (5 bases). V was pared by 6 bases and J by 5 bases, with 10 bases between. This CDR3 is 12 amino acids long. The CDR3 region is CASRGRATEAFF. CDR3 sequence (DNA): TGTGCCAGCAGGGGACGGGCGACTGAAGCTTTCTTT.

The CDR3 protein is CASRGRGAQETQYF. The CDR3, as DNA: TGTGCCAGCAGGGGGCGGGGGGCCCAAGAGACCCAGTACTTC. The V gene is TRBV6-5, the J gene TRBJ2-5; TRBD2 matches 8 bases. V shed 6 bases and J 1 base; nucleotides not matched to a gene: 4. The CDR3 sequence is 14 residues long. Germline V gene sequence: CDR1 MNHEY, CDR2 SVGAGI.

This chain uses TRBV7-6 with TRBJ2-7; 8 bases map to TRBD1. The germline gives CDR1 SGHVS, CDR2 FNYEAQ. V trimming: 4 bases; J trimming: 5 bases; junction bases outside the gene matches: 7. The CDR3 is 14 amino acids. CDR3 sequence reads: CASSSGQGRNEQYF. The CDR3 DNA is TGTGCCAGCAGCTCCGGACAGGGTCGAAACGAGCAGTACTTC.

This clonotype was counted between two and nine times. V usage is TRBV6-1 and J usage is TRBJ1-1; 7 bases line up with TRBD1. The CDR3 runs to 14 residues. V shed 8 bases, J shed 5 bases, and the junction held 11 bases outside the gene matches. The germline CDR1 and CDR2 sequences are MNHNS and SASEGT. The CDR3 region is CASQGDFQVTEAFF. The CDR3 region has the DNA TGTGCCAGCCAGGGGGATTTCCAAGTTACTGAAGCTTTCTTT.

V is TRBV6-1 and J is TRBJ2-2; D is possibly TRBD1 (6 bases). Germline V lookup: CDR1 MNHNS, CDR2 SASEGT. The CDR3 loop spans 18 amino acids. The ends were cut back, 7 bases at V and 2 bases at J, with 23 bases in the middle. CDR3 residues: CASMRDTVTELNTGELFF. CDR3 DNA: TGTGCCAGCATGAGGGACACCGTCACGGAACTAAACACCGGGGAGCTGTTTTTT.

J is TRBJ2-7 and V is TRBV6-6, with 9 bases matching TRBD1. Germline V gene data show CDR1 as MNHNY and CDR2 as SVGAGI (reference sequence). Trimming cost V 5 bases and J 2 bases; bases outside gene matches: 1. There are 13 residues in the CDR3. The CDR3 coding sequence is TGTGCCAGCAGTGGGACAGGGACCTACGAGCAGTACGTC. Its translation is CASSGTGTYEQYV.

Notes on this clonotype: It may be a read error: a sequence one base away is much more abundant. The V gene is TRBV28, the J gene TRBJ1-4; D possibly corresponds to TRBD1 (6 bases). This CDR3 contains 17 residues. V gave up 7 bases and J gave up 8 bases, with 26 bases separating them. Germline CDR1 and CDR2: MDHEN and SYDVKM. In DNA form, the CDR3 reads TGTGCCAGCATCTCCGACCAAGGACAGCCGAAGAGGGAAAAACTGTTTTTT. It yields the protein CASISDQGQPKREKLFF.

The sample holds a few counts of this clonotype. The J gene is TRBJ2-4, the V gene TRBV20-1, with a possible D match to TRBD1 (6 bases). The CDR3 length is 16 residues. Trimming cost V 5 bases and J 2 bases, with 19 bases left between them. CDR1 DFQATT and CDR2 SNEGSKA come from the germline V gene (reference sequence). CDR3 region: CSAPPLGGGPKNIQYF. The CDR3 DNA reads as TGCAGTGCTCCCCCCCTCGGTGGGGGCCCCAAAAACATTCAGTACTTC.

This clonotype was seen more than once but under ten times. The CDR3 here is CASSLWRALSGANVLTF. The CDR3 DNA reads TGTGCCAGCAGCTTATGGAGAGCCTTGTCTGGGGCCAACGTCCTGACTTTC. The chain employs TRBV7-2 and TRBJ2-6, with D unclear. Germline lookup yields CDR1 SGHTA and CDR2 FQGNSA. CDR3 length: 17 residues. V dropped 2 bases and J dropped 1 base, with 12 bases sitting between them.

This clonotype was seen ten or more times. The chain has TRBV5-1 and TRBJ2-7; the D is unclear. Per germline, CDR1 SGHRS and CDR2 YFSETQ. This CDR3 has 13 amino acids. Deletions cut 4 bases from V and 4 bases from J, with 12 bases between. CDR3 coding DNA: TGCGCCAGCAGCCCCCCAGTAGGTTACGAGCAGTACTTC. This codes for CASSPPVGYEQYF.

This clonotype was picked up many times. V usage is TRBV10-3 and J usage is TRBJ2-3, with D tentatively TRBD2 (6 bases). The CDR3 is 14 residues long. Germline V gene sequence: CDR1 ENHRY, CDR2 SYGVKD. V was shortened by 8 bases and J by 4 bases, with 16 bases between the two germline ends. The DNA of the CDR3 is TGTGCCATCCGGGGGAGCCGGCGGTCAGATACGCAGTATTTT. It yields the protein CAIRGSRRSDTQYF.

This clonotype has just a few counts. V usage is TRBV20-1 and J usage is TRBJ2-7, with D unresolved. This CDR3 has 16 amino acids. Germline V gives CDR1 DFQATT, CDR2 SNEGSKA (reference sequence). With 4 bases removed from V and 4 bases from J, the gap between germline ends came to 23 bases. The CDR3 DNA reads as TGCAGTGCTACTAACATAAAAGGCGAAAGAATTTACGAGCAGTACTTC. Its translation: CSATNIKGERIYEQYF.

This clonotype was picked up a small number of times. The V gene is TRBV19, the J gene TRBJ1-1; D remains ambiguous. The CDR3 consists of 14 residues. V lost 5 bases and J lost 4, with 14 bases in between. CDR1 is LNHDA, CDR2 SQIVND, per germline (reference sequence). The CDR3 sequence: CASSVTPGTTEAFF. The DNA of the CDR3 is TGTGCCAGTAGTGTTACCCCAGGAACCACTGAAGCTTTCTTT.

This clonotype has ten or more counts. The chain has TRBV3-1 and TRBJ2-7, with D perhaps TRBD2 (6 bases). This CDR3 spans 15 amino acids. Trimming shortened V by 1 base and J by 1 base, and 11 bases separated the two germline ends. Germline lookup yields CDR1 LGHDT and CDR2 YNNKEL (reference sequence). DNA of the CDR3: TGTGCCAGCAGCCAAGGAAGCGGGCCTTCCTACGAGCAGTACTTC. Translated, it gives CASSQGSGPSYEQYF.

This clonotype occurred many times. J is TRBJ2-1 and V is TRBV4-1, with D unclear. From germline, CDR1 is MGHRA and CDR2 YSYEKL. V gave up 0 bases and J gave up 3 bases, with 6 bases separating them. The CDR3 sequence is 14 residues long. CDR3 bases: TGCGCCAGCAGCCAAGAGATTGACTACAATGAGCAGTTCTTC. This encodes CASSQEIDYNEQFF.